The rows below give T cell receptor beta chains drawn from one sample of a study of T-cell memory formation after mild COVID-19. TCRdb re-called the 5' RACE reads with MiXCR, one entry per CDR3 protein. The data hold 30,000 or so distinct CDR3 sequences, with roughly 21% observed a single time. Input material: PBMCs or a T cell subset sorted from them (not recorded which). These receptors all come from an adult who had mild COVID-19 (a few samples of this study predate the infection). Cell type and time point are not known. Each CDR3 is given with its conserved first and last residue. D genes are given only for firm matches. Rows may omit the clone size; those that give it use once, few, many or a size class.

clone size	D gene	CDR3 length	V gene	J gene	CDR3 DNA	CDR3 protein
many	NA	16	TRBV19	TRBJ2-7	TGTGCCAGTACCGGACCCTCCAAGACGAGCTCCTACGAGCAGTACTTC	CASTGPSKTSSYEQYF
many	TRBD2	15	TRBV9	TRBJ2-2	TGTGCCAGCAGCCCCCGGGACTACCGCACCGGGGAGCTGTTTTTT	CASSPRDYRTGELFF
NA	NA	15	TRBV11-1	TRBJ1-1	TGTGCCAGCAGCTTAGAGACAGATTTGAACACTGAAGCTTTCTTT	CASSLETDLNTEAFF
once	NA	13	TRBV5-6	TRBJ2-7	TGTGCCAGCAGCAGAAGCGGGCCGCGGGAGCAGTACTTC	CASSRSGPREQYF
NA	TRBD2	15	TRBV19	TRBJ2-1	TGTGCCAGTAGGGAGGTAGCGGGGCGTCCCAATGAGCAGTTCTTC	CASREVAGRPNEQFF
many	NA	16	TRBV15	TRBJ2-3	TGTGCCACCAGCAGAGCGGACAGTTGGAGCACAGATACGCAGTATTTT	CATSRADSWSTDTQYF
many	NA	14	TRBV7-9	TRBJ2-6	TGTGCCAGCAGCACCTTCTCTGGGGCCAACGTCCTGACTTTC	CASSTFSGANVLTF
NA	NA	13	TRBV29-1	TRBJ2-7	TGCAGCGTGACGGGTATAGACTCCTACGAGCAGTACTTC	CSVTGIDSYEQYF
many	NA	13	TRBV7-7	TRBJ2-2	TGTGCCAGCAGCCGCGGGAACACCGGGGAGCTGTTTTTT	CASSRGNTGELFF
many	NA	14	TRBV29-1	TRBJ2-7	TGCAGCGTTGAGCGCGGGGGCCTACCCTACGAGCAGTACTTC	CSVERGGLPYEQYF
many	TRBD2	16	TRBV5-1	TRBJ2-1	TGCGCCAGCAGCCCTCATTTAGCGGGAGGGCGAAATGAGCAGTTCTTC	CASSPHLAGGRNEQFF
NA	NA	14	TRBV3-1	TRBJ1-2	TGTGCCAGCAGCCATCCGACAGGCAACTATGGCTACACCTTC	CASSHPTGNYGYTF
many	NA	15	TRBV5-4	TRBJ2-1	TGTGCCAGCAGCTTGATGGTGGGCTCCTACAATGAGCAGTTCTTC	CASSLMVGSYNEQFF
many	NA	15	TRBV5-1	TRBJ2-2	TGCGCCAGCAGCTTAATAGACAGCAGGACCGGGGAGCTGTTTTTT	CASSLIDSRTGELFF
many	TRBD1	17	TRBV20-1	TRBJ1-1	TGCAGTGCGCGGAGGGGGACAGGGGGGTTTGGAAACACTGAAGCTTTCTTT	CSARRGTGGFGNTEAFF
NA	NA	11	TRBV10-3	TRBJ2-3	TGTGCCGTCCTTGGCCCAGATACGCAGTATTTT	CAVLGPDTQYF
NA	TRBD2	16	TRBV28	TRBJ2-3	TGTGCCAGCACCGGAGTGCGGGGGTCTCACACAGATACGCAGTATTTT	CASTGVRGSHTDTQYF
NA	NA	11	TRBV7-9	TRBJ2-1	TGTGCCAGCAGCTTAGTAGGTGAGCAGTTCTTC	CASSLVGEQFF
NA	NA	18	TRBV28	TRBJ2-2	TGTGCCAGCAGTCCGCTCGGAACTGGACGGATTGGGGGTGGGGAGCTGTTTTTT	CASSPLGTGRIGGGELFF
NA	NA	13	TRBV7-3	TRBJ2-5	TGTGCCAGCAGCTTAAGGCCTCAAGAGACCCAGTACTTC	CASSLRPQETQYF
NA	TRBD2	13	TRBV5-1	TRBJ2-7	TGCGCCAGCAGCTGGACTAGTGCCTACGAGCAGTACTTC	CASSWTSAYEQYF
many	TRBD2	16	TRBV12-3/TRBV12-4	TRBJ2-1	TGTGCCAGCAGTTTAGCCGGGACTAGAGTAACTGGTGAGCAGTTCTTC	CASSLAGTRVTGEQFF
many	NA	15	TRBV24-1	TRBJ1-1	TGTGCCACCAGTGCGACACAGGGACCGAACACTGAAGCTTTCTTT	CATSATQGPNTEAFF
NA	NA	13	TRBV7-9	TRBJ2-3	TGTGCCAGCAGCTTAAGTACAGGGGATACGCAGTATTTT	CASSLSTGDTQYF
many	NA	12	TRBV6-1	TRBJ1-2	TGTGCCAGCAGTGAAGGAAACTATGGCTACACCTTC	CASSEGNYGYTF
many	NA	15	TRBV7-8	TRBJ2-3	TGTGCCAGCAGCTTAGGAGGGGGGCGGACAGATACGCAGTATTTT	CASSLGGGRTDTQYF
many	TRBD2	17	TRBV5-1	TRBJ2-5	TGCGCCAGCAGCTGGACTAGCGGGGGGGTACCTCAAGAGACCCAGTACTTC	CASSWTSGGVPQETQYF
many	TRBD2	16	TRBV7-2	TRBJ2-3	TGTGCCAGCAGCTTAGGATCTAGCGGGGGCGGGAACACGCAGTATTTT	CASSLGSSGGGNTQYF
many	NA	16	TRBV7-3	TRBJ2-1	TGTGCCAGCAGCATAGGGGGAGCCTCCACTTACAATGAGCAGTTCTTC	CASSIGGASTYNEQFF
NA	NA	14	TRBV7-6	TRBJ2-5	TGTGCCAGCAGCTACGGACTGAACCAAGAGACCCAGTACTTC	CASSYGLNQETQYF
many	NA	14	TRBV11-2	TRBJ2-3	TGTGCCAGCAGCTTAGATCTCAGGACAGATACGCAGTATTTT	CASSLDLRTDTQYF
NA	NA	14	TRBV4-1	TRBJ2-1	TGCGCCAGCAGCCAAGCCCGAGGCTACAATGAGCAGTTCTTC	CASSQARGYNEQFF
NA	TRBD1	13	TRBV6-1	TRBJ1-1	TGTGCCAGCTTGGGACAGGCGCACACTGAAGCTTTCTTT	CASLGQAHTEAFF
NA	NA	16	TRBV11-2	TRBJ2-6	TGTGCCAGCAGCCCTCCGGACAGCGTGGTTACGAACGTCCTGACTTTC	CASSPPDSVVTNVLTF
many	NA	14	TRBV18	TRBJ1-2	TGTGCCAGCTCACCAAAGAGGGGCGCAAATGGCTACACCTTC	CASSPKRGANGYTF
NA	TRBD1	15	TRBV4-2	TRBJ1-2	TGTGCCAGCAGCCAAGAACAGGGGCCCAACTATGGCTACACCTTC	CASSQEQGPNYGYTF